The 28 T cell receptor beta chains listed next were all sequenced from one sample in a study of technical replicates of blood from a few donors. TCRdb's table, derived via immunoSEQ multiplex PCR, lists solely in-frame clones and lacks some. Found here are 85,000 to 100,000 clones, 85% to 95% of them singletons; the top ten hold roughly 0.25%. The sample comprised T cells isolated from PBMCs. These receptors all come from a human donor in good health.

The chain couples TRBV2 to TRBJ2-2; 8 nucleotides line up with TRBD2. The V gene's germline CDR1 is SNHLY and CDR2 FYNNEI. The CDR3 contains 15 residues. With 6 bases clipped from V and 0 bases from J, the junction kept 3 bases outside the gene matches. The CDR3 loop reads CASRLADANTGELFF. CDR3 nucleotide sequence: TGTGCCAGCAGACTAGCGGATGCGAACACCGGGGAGCTGTTTTTT.

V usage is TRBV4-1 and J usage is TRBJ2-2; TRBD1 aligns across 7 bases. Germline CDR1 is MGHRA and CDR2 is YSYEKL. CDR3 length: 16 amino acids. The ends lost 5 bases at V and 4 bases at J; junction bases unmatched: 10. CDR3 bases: TGCGCCAGCAGCGGCCCGACAGGGACGAGCACCGGGGAGCTGTTTTTT. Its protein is CASSGPTGTSTGELFF.

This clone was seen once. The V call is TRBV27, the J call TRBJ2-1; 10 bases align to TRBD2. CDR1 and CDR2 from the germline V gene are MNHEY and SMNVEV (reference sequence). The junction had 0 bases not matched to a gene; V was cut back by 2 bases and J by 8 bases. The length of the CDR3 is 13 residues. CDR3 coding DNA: TGTGCCAGCAGTTTACTAGCGGGAGATGAGCAGTTCTTC. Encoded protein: CASSLLAGDEQFF.

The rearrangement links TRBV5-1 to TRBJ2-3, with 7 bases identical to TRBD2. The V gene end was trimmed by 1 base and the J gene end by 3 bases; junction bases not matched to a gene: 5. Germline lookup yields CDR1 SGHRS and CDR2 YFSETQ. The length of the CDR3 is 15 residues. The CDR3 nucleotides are TGCGCCAGCAGCTTGTCGCGGGAGATAACAGATACGCAGTATTTT. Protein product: CASSLSREITDTQYF.

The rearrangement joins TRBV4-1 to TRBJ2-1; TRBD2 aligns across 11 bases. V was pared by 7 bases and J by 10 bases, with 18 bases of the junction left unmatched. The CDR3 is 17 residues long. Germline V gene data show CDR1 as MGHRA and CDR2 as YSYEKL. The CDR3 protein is CASTRTYASGGPREQFF. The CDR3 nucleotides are TGCGCCAGCACTCGTACCTATGCTAGCGGGGGGCCCAGGGAGCAGTTCTTC.

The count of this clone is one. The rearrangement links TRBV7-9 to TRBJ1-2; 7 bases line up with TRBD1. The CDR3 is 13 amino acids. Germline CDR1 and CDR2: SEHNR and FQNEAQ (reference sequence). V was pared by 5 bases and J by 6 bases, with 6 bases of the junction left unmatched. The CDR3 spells CASSRSQGDGYTF. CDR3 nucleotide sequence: TGTGCCAGCAGCCGCAGTCAGGGGGATGGCTACACCTTC.

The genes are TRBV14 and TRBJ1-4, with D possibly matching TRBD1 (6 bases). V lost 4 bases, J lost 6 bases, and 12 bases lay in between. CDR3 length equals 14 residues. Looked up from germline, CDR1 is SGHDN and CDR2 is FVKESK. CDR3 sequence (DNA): TGTGCCAGCAGCCCTACCAACAGGGATGAAAAACTGTTTTTT. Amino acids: CASSPTNRDEKLFF.

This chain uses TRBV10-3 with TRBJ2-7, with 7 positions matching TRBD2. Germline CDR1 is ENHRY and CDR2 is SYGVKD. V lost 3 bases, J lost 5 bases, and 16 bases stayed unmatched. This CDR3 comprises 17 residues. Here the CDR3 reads CAISDNSKAGGRDEQYF. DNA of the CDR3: TGTGCCATCAGTGATAATTCGAAGGCGGGTGGGAGGGACGAGCAGTACTTC.

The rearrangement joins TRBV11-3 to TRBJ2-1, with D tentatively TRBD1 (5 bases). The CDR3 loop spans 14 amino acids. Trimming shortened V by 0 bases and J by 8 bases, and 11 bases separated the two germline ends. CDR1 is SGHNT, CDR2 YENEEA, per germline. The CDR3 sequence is CASSLEAGSDEQFF. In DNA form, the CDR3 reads TGTGCCAGCAGCTTAGAGGCAGGGTCGGATGAGCAGTTCTTC.

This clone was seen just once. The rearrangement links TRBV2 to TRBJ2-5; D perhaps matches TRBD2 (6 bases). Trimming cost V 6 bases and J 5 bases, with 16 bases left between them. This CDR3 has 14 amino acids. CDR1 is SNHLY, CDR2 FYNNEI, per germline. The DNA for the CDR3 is TGTGCCAGCAGCCGGGATGGAGGGATGGAGACCCAGTACTTC. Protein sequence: CASSRDGGMETQYF. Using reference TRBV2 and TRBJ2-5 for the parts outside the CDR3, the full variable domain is EPEVTQTPSHQVTQMGQEVILRCVPISNHLYFYWYRQILGQKVEFLVSFYNNEISEKSEIFDDQFSVERPDGSNFTLKIRSTKLEDSAMYFCASSRDGGMETQYFGPGTRLLVL.

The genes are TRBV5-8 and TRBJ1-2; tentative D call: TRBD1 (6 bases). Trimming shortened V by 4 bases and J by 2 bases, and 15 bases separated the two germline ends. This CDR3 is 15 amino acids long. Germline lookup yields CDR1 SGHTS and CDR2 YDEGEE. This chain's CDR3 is CASSPTGLSNYGYTF. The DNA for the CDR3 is TGTGCCAGCAGCCCAACAGGGCTTTCAAACTATGGCTACACCTTC.

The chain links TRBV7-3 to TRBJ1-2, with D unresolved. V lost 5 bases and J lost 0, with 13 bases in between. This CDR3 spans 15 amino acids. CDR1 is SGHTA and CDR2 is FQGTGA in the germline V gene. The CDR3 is CASSPSHSPNYGYTF. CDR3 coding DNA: TGTGCCAGCAGCCCAAGCCATTCCCCTAACTATGGCTACACCTTC.

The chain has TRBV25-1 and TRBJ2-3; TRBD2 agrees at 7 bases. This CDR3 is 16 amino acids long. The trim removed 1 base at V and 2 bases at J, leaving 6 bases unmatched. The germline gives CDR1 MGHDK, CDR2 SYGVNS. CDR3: CASSELIAGNTDTQYF. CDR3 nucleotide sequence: TGTGCCAGCAGTGAATTAATAGCGGGTAACACAGATACGCAGTATTTT.

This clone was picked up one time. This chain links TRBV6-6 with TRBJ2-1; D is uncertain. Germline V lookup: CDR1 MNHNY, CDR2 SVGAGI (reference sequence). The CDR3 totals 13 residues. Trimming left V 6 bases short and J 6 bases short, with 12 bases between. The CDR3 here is CASREPSTNEQFF. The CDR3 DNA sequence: TGTGCCAGCAGGGAGCCCTCTACCAATGAGCAGTTCTTC.

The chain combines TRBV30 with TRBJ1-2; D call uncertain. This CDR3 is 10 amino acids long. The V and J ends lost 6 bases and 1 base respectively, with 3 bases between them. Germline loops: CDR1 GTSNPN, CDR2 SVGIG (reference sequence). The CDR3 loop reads CACYNYGYTF. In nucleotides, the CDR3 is TGTGCCTGCTATAACTATGGCTACACCTTC.

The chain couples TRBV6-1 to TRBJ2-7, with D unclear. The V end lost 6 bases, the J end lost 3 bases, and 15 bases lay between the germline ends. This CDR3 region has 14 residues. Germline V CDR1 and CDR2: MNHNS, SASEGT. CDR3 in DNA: TGTGCCAGCAGAAAATCGGAGCAACTCTACGAGCAGTACTTC. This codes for CASRKSEQLYEQYF.

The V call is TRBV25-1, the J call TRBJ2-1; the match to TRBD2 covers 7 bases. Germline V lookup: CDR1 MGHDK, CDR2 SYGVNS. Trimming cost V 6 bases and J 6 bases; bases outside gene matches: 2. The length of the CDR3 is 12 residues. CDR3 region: CASRWGGNEQFF. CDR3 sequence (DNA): TGTGCCAGCAGGTGGGGGGGCAATGAGCAGTTCTTC.

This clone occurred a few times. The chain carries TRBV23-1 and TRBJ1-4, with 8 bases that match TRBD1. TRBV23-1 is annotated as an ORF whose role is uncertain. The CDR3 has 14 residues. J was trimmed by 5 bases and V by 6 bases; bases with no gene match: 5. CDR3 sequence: CASRLDRENEKLFF. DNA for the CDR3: TGCGCCAGCAGACTGGACAGGGAAAATGAAAAACTGTTTTTT.

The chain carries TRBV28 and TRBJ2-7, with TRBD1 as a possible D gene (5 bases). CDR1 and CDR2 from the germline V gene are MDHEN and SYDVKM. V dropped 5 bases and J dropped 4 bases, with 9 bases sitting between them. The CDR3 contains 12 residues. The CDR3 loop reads CASSGTGYEQYF. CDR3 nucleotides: TGTGCCAGCAGTGGAACAGGTTACGAGCAGTACTTC.

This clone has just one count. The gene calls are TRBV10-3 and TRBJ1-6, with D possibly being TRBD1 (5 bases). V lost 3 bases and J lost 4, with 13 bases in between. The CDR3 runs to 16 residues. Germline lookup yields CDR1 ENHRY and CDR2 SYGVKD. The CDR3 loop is CAISDFLQAYNSPLHF. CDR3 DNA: TGTGCCATCAGTGATTTCTTACAGGCATATAATTCACCCCTCCACTTT.

CDR3 protein: CASSPGGFDGEKLFF. In DNA, the CDR3 is TGTGCCAGCTCGCCTGGGGGGTTCGATGGTGAAAAACTGTTTTTT. The chain has TRBV18 and TRBJ1-4; D perhaps matches TRBD1 (5 bases). The germline V gene encodes CDR1 KGHSH and CDR2 LQKENI. The CDR3 runs to 15 residues. V was trimmed by 6 bases and J by 7 bases, leaving 18 bases between them.

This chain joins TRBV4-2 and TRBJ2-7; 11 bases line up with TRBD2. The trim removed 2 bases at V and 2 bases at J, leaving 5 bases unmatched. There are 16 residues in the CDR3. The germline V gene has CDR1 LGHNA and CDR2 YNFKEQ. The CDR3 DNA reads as TGTGCCAGCAGCCAATATGGGACTAGCGGAACCTACGAGCAGTACTTC. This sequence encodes CASSQYGTSGTYEQYF.

CDR3 amino acids: CASSQERDEGYTF. CDR3 sequence (DNA): TGCGCCAGCAGCCAAGAGAGGGATGAGGGCTACACCTTC. The rearrangement uses TRBV4-1 and TRBJ1-2, with D unresolved. There are 13 residues in the CDR3. Between the trimmed V and J ends, which lost 0 bases and 8 bases, there was a span of 10 bases. Per germline, CDR1 MGHRA and CDR2 YSYEKL.

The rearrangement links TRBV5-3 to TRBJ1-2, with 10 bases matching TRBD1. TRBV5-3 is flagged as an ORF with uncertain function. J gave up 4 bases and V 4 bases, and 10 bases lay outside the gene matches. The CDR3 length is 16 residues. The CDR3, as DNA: TGTGCCAGAAGCCCAAGCCGGGACAGGGGTCTCTATGGCTACACCTTC. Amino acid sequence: CARSPSRDRGLYGYTF.

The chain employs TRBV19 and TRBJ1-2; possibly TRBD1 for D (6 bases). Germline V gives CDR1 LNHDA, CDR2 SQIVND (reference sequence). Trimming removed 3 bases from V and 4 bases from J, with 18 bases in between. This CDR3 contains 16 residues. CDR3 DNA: TGTGCCAGTAGTATCTGGGCAGGGGAAGTGGGCTATGGCTACACCTTC. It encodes CASSIWAGEVGYGYTF.

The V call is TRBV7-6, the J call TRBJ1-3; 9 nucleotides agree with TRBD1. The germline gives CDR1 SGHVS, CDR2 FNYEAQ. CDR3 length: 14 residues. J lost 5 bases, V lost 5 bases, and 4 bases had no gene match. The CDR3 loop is CASSPQGARNTIYF. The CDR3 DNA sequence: TGTGCCAGCAGCCCACAGGGGGCCAGAAACACCATATATTTT.

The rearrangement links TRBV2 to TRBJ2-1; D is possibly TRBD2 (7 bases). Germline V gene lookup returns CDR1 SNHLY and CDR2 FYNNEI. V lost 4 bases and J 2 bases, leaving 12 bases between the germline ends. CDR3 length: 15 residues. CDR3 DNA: TGTGCCAGCAGTGTGGAGGGGGGGCCCTACAATGAGCAGTTCTTC. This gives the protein CASSVEGGPYNEQFF.

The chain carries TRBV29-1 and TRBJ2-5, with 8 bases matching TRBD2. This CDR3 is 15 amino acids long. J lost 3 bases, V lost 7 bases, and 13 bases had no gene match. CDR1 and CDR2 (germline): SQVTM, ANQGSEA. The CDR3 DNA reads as TGCAGCGCCATGACTAGCGCGGGCGGGGAAGAGACCCAGTACTTC. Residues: CSAMTSAGGEETQYF. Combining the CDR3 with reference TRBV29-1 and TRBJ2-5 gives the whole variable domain SAVISQKPSRDICQRGTSLTIQCQVDSQVTMMFWYRQQPGQSLTLIATANQGSEATYESGFVIDKFPISRPNLTFSTLTVSNMSPEDSSIYLCSAMTSAGGEETQYFGPGTRLLVL.